Below are 24 T cell receptor beta chains sequenced from a single sample in a study of OX40 agonist ivuxolimab in advanced cancers. Profiling relied on immunoSEQ multiplex PCR, and the TCRdb table lists in-frame clones only, not all of them. The sample includes about 79,000 clones, 70% to 90% seen only once; the top ten take more than 3.5%. The input for sequencing was CD4+ or CD8+ T cells sorted from blood, taken in a trial of the OX40 agonist ivuxolimab. The source of these receptors is an adult with an advanced solid tumor such as melanoma, head and neck, liver or kidney cancer.

The V call is TRBV30, the J call TRBJ2-7, with D perhaps matching TRBD1 or TRBD2 (5 bases each). Germline loops: CDR1 GTSNPN, CDR2 SVGIG (reference sequence). The CDR3 is made up of 13 amino acids. Trimming cost V 5 bases and J 2 bases, with 13 bases left between them. The CDR3 coding sequence is TGTGCCTGGTCGGAGCCGGGGCCCTACGAGCAGTACTTC. It is translated as CAWSEPGPYEQYF.

This chain joins TRBV28 and TRBJ2-1; 7 nucleotides line up with TRBD2. CDR1 is MDHEN and CDR2 is SYDVKM in the germline V gene. This CDR3 spans 15 amino acids. V gave up 3 bases and J gave up 2 bases; unmatched junction bases: 4. The CDR3 is CASSFQAGTYNEQFF. In DNA form, the CDR3 reads TGTGCCAGCAGTTTCCAAGCGGGGACCTACAATGAGCAGTTCTTC.

This clone was counted between two and nine times. The chain couples TRBV7-9 to TRBJ2-1; TRBD2 matches at 8 bases. The CDR3 extends over 16 amino acids. Germline V gives CDR1 SEHNR, CDR2 FQNEAQ (reference sequence). Trimming at V came to 2 bases and at J to 4 bases, leaving 7 bases not matched to a gene. The CDR3 here is CASSLHTSGLYNEQFF. As DNA, the CDR3 is TGTGCCAGCAGCTTACACACTAGCGGTCTTTACAATGAGCAGTTCTTC.

This chain links TRBV2 with TRBJ2-1, with unresolved D. The CDR3 length is 14 residues. Germline V gives CDR1 SNHLY, CDR2 FYNNEI. Trimming removed 4 bases at V and 2 bases at J, with 9 bases between. CDR3 amino acids: CASSVVRTYNEQFF. DNA for the CDR3: TGTGCCAGCAGTGTCGTCAGGACCTACAATGAGCAGTTCTTC. Drawing the rest from reference TRBV2 and TRBJ2-1, the complete variable domain is EPEVTQTPSHQVTQMGQEVILRCVPISNHLYFYWYRQILGQKVEFLVSFYNNEISEKSEIFDDQFSVERPDGSNFTLKIRSTKLEDSAMYFCASSVVRTYNEQFFGPGTRLTVL.

This chain joins TRBV5-1 and TRBJ2-2; TRBD1 matches at 7 bases. J was trimmed by 6 bases and V by 4 bases; bases with no gene match: 9. The CDR3 spans 15 residues. Germline V lookup: CDR1 SGHRS, CDR2 YFSETQ. The CDR3 is CASSPTGAPAGELFF. DNA for the CDR3: TGCGCCAGCAGCCCCACAGGGGCTCCGGCCGGGGAGCTGTTTTTT.

The chain joins TRBV13 to TRBJ2-7; 11 bases are shared with TRBD2. Losses at the gene ends were 5 bases for V and 4 bases for J; bases not matched to a gene: 7. Germline-derived CDR1 and CDR2 are PRHDT and FYEKMQ (reference sequence). The CDR3 is 15 amino acids. The CDR3: CASSPLAGVDYEQYF. The CDR3 DNA sequence: TGTGCCAGCAGCCCACTAGCGGGAGTCGATTACGAGCAGTACTTC. The whole variable domain, filled in from reference TRBV13 and TRBJ2-7, reads AAGVIQSPRHLIKEKRETATLKCYPIPRHDTVYWYQQGPGQDPQFLISFYEKMQSDKGSIPDRFSAQQFSDYHSELNMSSLELGDSALYFCASSPLAGVDYEQYFGPGTRLTVT.

The J gene is TRBJ2-1, the V gene TRBV4-1, with 10 bases matching TRBD2. CDR1 and CDR2 from the germline V gene are MGHRA and YSYEKL. Trimming cost V 0 bases and J 6 bases; bases outside gene matches: 8. The CDR3 contains 17 residues. The CDR3, as DNA: TGCGCCAGCAGCCAAGACCCCCTAGCGGGAGAAGTCAATGAGCAGTTCTTC. Translating it yields CASSQDPLAGEVNEQFF.

This chain links TRBV4-1 with TRBJ2-1; D gene uncertain. Germline CDR1 and CDR2: MGHRA and YSYEKL. CDR3 length equals 12 residues. Trimming left V 1 base short and J 5 bases short, with 3 bases between. This CDR3 is CASSQVDNEQFF. As DNA, the CDR3 is TGCGCCAGCAGCCAAGTCGACAATGAGCAGTTCTTC.

The rearrangement links TRBV12-2 to TRBJ2-3; the table's D call, TRBD1, was not checked against the DNA. TRBV12-2 is noted as a pseudogene. The length of the CDR3 is 18 residues. DNA for the CDR3: TGTGCAAGTCGCTTAGCGTCGGGGGACAGGGGGCGCCCAGATACGCAGTATTTT. As protein: CASRLASGDRGRPDTQYF.

The CDR3: CAWSVGDETQYF. As DNA, the CDR3 is TGTGCCTGGAGTGTAGGGGATGAGACCCAGTACTTC. The chain combines TRBV30 with TRBJ2-5, with D possibly matching TRBD1 (5 bases). CDR1 GTSNPN and CDR2 SVGIG come from the germline V gene (reference sequence). CDR3 length: 12 residues. V lost 0 bases and J 5 bases, leaving 7 bases between the germline ends.

This clone was counted between two and nine times. This chain uses TRBV30 with TRBJ1-5; D is unresolved. Looked up from germline, CDR1 is GTSNPN and CDR2 is SVGIG (reference sequence). This CDR3 comprises 15 residues. Trimming removed 3 bases at V and 5 bases at J, with 17 bases between. The CDR3 region is CAWSAWGRFDQPQHF. DNA for the CDR3: TGTGCCTGGAGCGCCTGGGGTAGATTCGATCAGCCCCAGCATTTT.

V is TRBV7-9 and J is TRBJ2-6, with D unresolved. The V gene's germline CDR1 is SEHNR and CDR2 FQNEAQ (reference sequence). V dropped 3 bases and J dropped 8 bases, with 11 bases sitting between them. This CDR3 has 14 amino acids. This CDR3 is CASSFEPLSNVLTF. DNA of the CDR3: TGTGCCAGCAGCTTCGAGCCGCTTTCCAACGTCCTGACTTTC.

The chain combines TRBV16 with TRBJ2-1; 7 bases align to TRBD2. Losses at the gene ends were 8 bases for V and 1 base for J; bases not matched to a gene: 20. Looked up from germline, CDR1 is KGHSY and CDR2 is FQNENV. The CDR3 has 19 residues. CDR3 bases: TGTGCCAGCTCCACCGTTGCGGGAGAGGTAGAGGAATCCTACAATGAGCAGTTCTTC. Translation gives CASSTVAGEVEESYNEQFF.

This clone was counted a single time. The J gene is TRBJ1-2, the V gene TRBV7-9, with D hard to call. This CDR3 region has 13 residues. The V gene's germline CDR1 is SEHNR and CDR2 FQNEAQ (reference sequence). V lost 5 bases and J 4 bases, leaving 11 bases between the germline ends. The CDR3 is CASSTVEGYGYTF. CDR3 bases: TGTGCCAGCAGCACCGTGGAGGGCTATGGCTACACCTTC.

The rearrangement links TRBV5-8 to TRBJ1-1; no reliable D call. The V and J ends lost 10 bases and 0 bases respectively, with 19 bases between them. This CDR3 contains 15 residues. The germline V gene has CDR1 SGHTS and CDR2 YDEGEE. The CDR3 reads CASPAWGRMNTEAFF. The DNA for the CDR3 is TGTGCCTCCCCGGCGTGGGGTAGGATGAACACTGAAGCTTTCTTT. The variable domain in full, with the rest retrieved from reference TRBV5-8 and TRBJ1-1, is EAGVTQSPTHLIKTRGQQATLRCSPISGHTSVYWYQQALGLGLQFLLWYDEGEERNRGNFPPRFSGRQFPNYSSELNVNALELEDSALYLCASPAWGRMNTEAFFGQGTRLTVV.

The chain joins TRBV5-1 to TRBJ2-2, with D tentatively TRBD2 (6 bases). Germline assignment: CDR1 SGHRS and CDR2 YFSETQ. Trimming removed 3 bases at V and 6 bases at J, with 18 bases between. This CDR3 is built from 16 residues. The CDR3 here is CASSSLQGGPSGELFF. The CDR3 coding sequence is TGCGCCAGCAGCTCGCTCCAGGGAGGTCCCTCCGGGGAGCTGTTTTTT.

V gene TRBV5-1 combines with J gene TRBJ2-2; TRBD1 matches at 7 bases. Trimming cost V 1 base and J 2 bases; bases outside gene matches: 2. This CDR3 is built from 15 residues. Germline CDR1 is SGHRS and CDR2 is YFSETQ. This chain's CDR3 is CASSLRGRNTGELFF. The CDR3 coding sequence is TGCGCCAGCAGCTTGAGGGGGCGAAACACCGGGGAGCTGTTTTTT.

In DNA form, the CDR3 reads TGTGCCAGCAGAGGCGCGGAAATCTATGGCTACACCTTC. Translating gives CASRGAEIYGYTF. The chain employs TRBV5-4 and TRBJ1-2; D unclear. CDR3 length: 13 residues. The V gene lost 5 bases and the J gene lost 4 bases, with 12 bases spanning the gap. Germline CDR1 and CDR2: SGHNT and YYREEE (reference sequence).

In regard to this clone: An end of the junction does not agree with germline; a read error may underlie this. This rearrangement joins TRBV20-1 to TRBJ2-7; a weak D match, TRBD1 (5 bases). This CDR3 is 11 amino acids long. Germline values: CDR1 DFQATT, CDR2 SNEGSKA (reference sequence). As DNA, the CDR3 is TGCAGTGCTAGGGGGCTAGTTTCCCGTGGATTC. As protein: CSARGLVSRGF.

Within the sample, this clone is medium-sized (0.01 to 0.1%). The genes are TRBV28 and TRBJ1-5; D is unresolved. Trimming left V 7 bases short and J 1 base short, with 5 bases between. The CDR3 length is 12 residues. Germline CDR1 is MDHEN and CDR2 is SYDVKM. Here the CDR3 DNA reads TGTGCCAGCAAACGGAGCAATCAGCCCCAGCATTTT. Protein sequence: CASKRSNQPQHF.

This chain uses TRBV7-8 with TRBJ1-1; maybe TRBD1 (5 bases). Looked up from germline, CDR1 is SGHVS and CDR2 is FQNEAQ. The CDR3 spans 16 residues. Between the trimmed V and J ends, which lost 0 bases and 4 bases, there was a span of 15 bases. CDR3 sequence: CASSLARNTGGTEAFF. As DNA, the CDR3 is TGTGCCAGCAGCTTAGCGCGTAACACCGGGGGCACTGAAGCTTTCTTT.

This clone has only one observation. The rearrangement uses TRBV11-2 and TRBJ1-2; unclear D gene. The CDR3 has 13 residues. CDR1 and CDR2 (germline): SGHAT, FQNNGV. Trimming left V 5 bases short and J 4 bases short, with 11 bases between. Written as DNA, the CDR3 is TGTGCCAGCAGCCAATCCGGTGGCTATGGCTACACCTTC. Protein sequence: CASSQSGGYGYTF.

This CDR3 reads CASSQRPGHQSYEQYF. DNA for the CDR3: TGTGCCAGCTCACAGCGGCCGGGACACCAGTCCTACGAGCAGTACTTC. The chain couples TRBV18 to TRBJ2-7; TRBD1 might be the D (6 bases). Trimming removed 4 bases from V and 1 base from J, with 17 bases in between. The germline gives CDR1 KGHSH, CDR2 LQKENI. The CDR3 is made up of 16 amino acids.

CDR3 in amino acids: CASSLPSGSTDTQYF. In nucleotides, the CDR3 is TGTGCCAGCAGTTTACCTAGCGGTAGCACAGATACGCAGTATTTT. This chain connects TRBV28 to TRBJ2-3, with 7 bases matching TRBD2. CDR3 length: 15 residues. Germline V CDR1 and CDR2: MDHEN, SYDVKM. J lost 0 bases, V lost 2 bases, and 2 bases had no gene match. Based on the CDR3 plus reference TRBV28 and TRBJ2-3, the full variable domain is DVKVTQSSRYLVKRTGEKVFLECVQDMDHENMFWYRQDPGLGLRLIYFSYDVKMKEKGDIPEGYSVSREKKERFSLILESASTNQTSMYLCASSLPSGSTDTQYFGPGTRLTVL.